The 30 T cell receptor beta chains presented below share a single source sample, sequenced in a study of T-cell reconstitution after alpha-beta-depleted transplantation in children. As it was prepared, the TCRbeta library received unique molecular identifiers. TCRdb itself ran the PCR reads through MiXCR, one entry per CDR3 protein. The table has a few hundred thousand distinct CDR3 sequences, about 25% seen once. The source material was PBMCs, sampled before TCRalphabeta/CD19-depleted stem cell transplant. The source is a girl between 2 and 10 years old with Fanconi anemia, due to receive a stem cell transplant.

The chain links TRBV15 to TRBJ2-3, with 12 bases lining up with TRBD1. Trimming cost V 3 bases and J 2 bases; bases outside gene matches: 15. This CDR3 is 20 amino acids long. Germline V gives CDR1 LNHNV, CDR2 YYDKDF (reference sequence). CDR3 protein: CATSSPHLMGQGANTDTQYF. CDR3 DNA sequence: TGTGCCACCAGCAGCCCTCACCTGATGGGACAGGGGGCCAACACAGATACGCAGTATTTT.

This clonotype was observed a handful of times. V is TRBV29-1 and J is TRBJ2-1; 8 nucleotides agree with TRBD1. J gave up 3 bases and V 6 bases, and 7 bases lay outside the gene matches. In germline, CDR1 is SQVTM, CDR2 ANQGSEA. This CDR3 is 14 amino acids long. CDR3 amino acids: CSVAGTGVYNEQFF. DNA of the CDR3: TGCAGCGTGGCCGGGACAGGTGTCTACAATGAGCAGTTCTTC.

Comments on this clonotype: Relative to the germline gene, one junction end is altered; a read error may explain this. This chain connects TRBV28 to TRBJ2-1, with D unclear. There are 15 residues in the CDR3. The germline V gene encodes CDR1 MDHEN and CDR2 SYDVKM. Here the CDR3 DNA reads TGTGCCATCAGTTTCTTGCGGAGCTCCTACAATGAGCAGTTCTTC. Its protein is CAISFLRSSYNEQFF.

The chain is built from TRBV21-1 and TRBJ2-7; the table calls TRBD2, which could not be checked here. TRBV21-1 is listed as a pseudogene. The CDR3 sequence is 13 residues long. The CDR3 region has the DNA TGTGCCAGCAGCCAGCTAGCGGGAGACGAGCAGTACTTC. Its translation: CASSQLAGDEQYF.

The gene calls are TRBV20-1 and TRBJ2-3, with D uncertain. Between the trimmed V and J ends, which lost 2 bases and 6 bases, there was a span of 12 bases. CDR3 length: 13 residues. Germline lookup yields CDR1 DFQATT and CDR2 SNEGSKA (reference sequence). For the CDR3, the DNA is TGCAGTGCTAGACATCCCTACATCGATACGCAGTATTTT. This gives the protein CSARHPYIDTQYF.

The chain uses TRBV20-1 and TRBJ2-1; 11 bases match TRBD2. Germline V gene lookup returns CDR1 DFQATT and CDR2 SNEGSKA (reference sequence). V lost 3 bases to trimming and J lost 4 bases; unmatched junction nucleotides: 11. CDR3 size: 17 residues. CDR3 in amino acids: CSASKLAGGPTYNEQFF. The CDR3, as DNA: TGCAGTGCTAGTAAGCTAGCGGGAGGTCCCACATACAATGAGCAGTTCTTC.

V is TRBV15 and J is TRBJ2-6, with no clear D. With 0 bases removed from V and 1 base from J, the gap between germline ends came to 10 bases. Germline-derived CDR1 and CDR2 are LNHNV and YYDKDF (reference sequence). There are 17 residues in the CDR3. The DNA of the CDR3 is TGTGCCACCAGCAGAGATTTGCCTGAATCTGGGGCCAACGTCCTGACTTTC. Translating gives CATSRDLPESGANVLTF.

Here the CDR3 DNA reads TGTGCCAGCGCCCGGGACGGTTCCAATCAGCCCCAGCATTTT. Protein product: CASARDGSNQPQHF. The chain couples TRBV12-3 or TRBV12-4 to TRBJ1-5; D possibly corresponds to TRBD1 (5 bases). The germline V and J ends were trimmed by 8 bases and 3 bases, with 14 bases remaining between them. The CDR3 spans 14 residues.

This clonotype was observed a few times. The chain employs TRBV27 and TRBJ2-1, with D perhaps matching TRBD1 (5 bases). Germline CDR1 MNHEY, CDR2 SMNVEV (reference sequence). Trimming stripped 6 bases from V and 4 bases from J, with 22 bases between. The CDR3 spans 17 residues. The CDR3 reads CASRPQQGAIMYNEQFF. For the CDR3, the DNA is TGTGCCAGCAGACCCCAGCAGGGCGCAATAATGTACAATGAGCAGTTCTTC.

This clonotype appeared many times. V gene TRBV12-3 or TRBV12-4 combines with J gene TRBJ2-7; a weak D match, TRBD2 (5 bases). Trimming pared 3 bases from V and 2 bases from J, leaving 14 bases between. The CDR3 loop spans 15 amino acids. The CDR3 protein is CASSFSLRDAYEQYF. The CDR3 DNA reads as TGTGCCAGCAGTTTTTCCTTACGGGATGCCTACGAGCAGTACTTC.

V is TRBV25-1 and J is TRBJ2-5; D gene unclear. V was shortened by 2 bases and J by 2 bases, with 6 bases between the two germline ends. The CDR3 spans 13 residues. From germline, CDR1 is MGHDK and CDR2 SYGVNS. In nucleotides, the CDR3 is TGTGCCAGCAGTGAAGTGGGACAAGAGACCCAGTACTTC. Protein sequence: CASSEVGQETQYF.

With respect to this clonotype: No conserved phenylalanine or tryptophan is present at the end of the CDR3, so a read error is the likely explanation. The chain is built from TRBV29-1 and TRBJ2-2; D gene unclear. Deletions cut 7 bases from V and 7 bases from J, with 10 bases between. This CDR3 contains 11 residues. Germline-derived CDR1 and CDR2 are SQVTM and ANQGSEA. CDR3 residues: CSAVVIGELFL. The CDR3 bases are TGCAGCGCCGTAGTGATCGGGGAGCTGTTTCTT.

This chain links TRBV20-1 with TRBJ1-1; D is possibly TRBD1 (6 bases). Per germline, CDR1 DFQATT and CDR2 SNEGSKA (reference sequence). V gave up 6 bases and J gave up 9 bases, with 14 bases separating them. The CDR3 extends over 11 amino acids. The CDR3 DNA reads as TGCAGTGCGACGGACAGTATTCAAGCTTTCTTT. This codes for CSATDSIQAFF.

There are many counts of this clonotype. The rearrangement uses TRBV13 and TRBJ2-7; no reliable D call. The CDR3 totals 15 residues. The V and J ends lost 5 bases and 0 bases respectively, with 14 bases between them. Looked up from germline, CDR1 is PRHDT and CDR2 is FYEKMQ (reference sequence). CDR3 protein: CASSPPGRSSYEQYF. The CDR3 bases are TGTGCCAGCAGCCCTCCGGGTCGGTCCTCCTACGAGCAGTACTTC.

This clonotype turned up a few times. CDR3 in amino acids: CAISEPRGGGSSDTQYF. Here the CDR3 DNA reads TGTGCCATCAGTGAGCCTCGGGGTGGTGGTAGCTCAGATACGCAGTATTTT. The chain uses TRBV10-3 and TRBJ2-3; tentatively, D is TRBD2 (5 bases). The V gene's germline CDR1 is ENHRY and CDR2 SYGVKD. This CDR3 spans 17 amino acids. V lost 2 bases and J lost 4, with 19 bases in between.

A remark on this clonotype: A much larger clone lies a single base off, so this may be a read error. The V and J genes are TRBV12-3 or TRBV12-4 and TRBJ1-2, with a possible D match to TRBD1 (5 bases). The CDR3 consists of 14 residues. Trimming stripped 1 base from V and 7 bases from J, with 13 bases between. CDR3 in DNA: TGTGCCAGCAGTTTAGTAGACGGGGCCTGTGGCTACACCTTC. Translation: CASSLVDGACGYTF.

This clonotype was detected ten times or more. The chain joins TRBV15 to TRBJ1-1; D remains unclear. This CDR3 has 13 amino acids. Germline-derived CDR1 and CDR2 are LNHNV and YYDKDF (reference sequence). Trimming removed 5 bases from V and 1 base from J, with 8 bases in between. Written as DNA, the CDR3 is TGTGCCACCAGCGGGAAGGGGAACACTGAAGCTTTCTTT. It translates to CATSGKGNTEAFF.

The J gene is TRBJ1-2, the V gene TRBV29-1; TRBD1 agrees at 7 bases. With V trimmed by 0 bases and J by 6 bases, 7 bases remained unmatched. Germline-derived CDR1 and CDR2 are SQVTM and ANQGSEA. The CDR3 covers 14 residues. The CDR3 is CSVEDRQGGHGYTF. The CDR3 region has the DNA TGCAGCGTTGAAGATCGGCAGGGGGGGCATGGCTACACCTTC.

This clonotype was picked up many times. The rearrangement uses TRBV6-5 and TRBJ2-7; weak D call: TRBD2 (6 bases). The germline V and J ends were trimmed by 6 bases and 3 bases, with 15 bases remaining between them. Looked up from germline, CDR1 is MNHEY and CDR2 is SVGAGI. This CDR3 is built from 14 residues. The CDR3 DNA sequence: TGTGCCAGCAGCCGGGGGACCGAGGGCTACGAGCAGTACTTC. It encodes CASSRGTEGYEQYF.

CDR3 protein: CSVRGHLGYTF. For the CDR3, the DNA is TGCAGCGTCCGAGGTCATCTCGGCTACACCTTC. V gene TRBV29-1 combines with J gene TRBJ1-2; D call uncertain. Germline V gene data show CDR1 as SQVTM and CDR2 as ANQGSEA. V was trimmed by 6 bases and J by 8 bases, leaving 13 bases between them. The CDR3 has 11 amino acids.

This clonotype appeared a few times. The chain uses TRBV29-1 and TRBJ2-1, with D perhaps TRBD1 (6 bases). Trimming cost V 0 bases and J 4 bases, with 13 bases left between them. The germline gives CDR1 SQVTM, CDR2 ANQGSEA. This CDR3 contains 15 residues. CDR3 sequence: CSVEDGAGVYNEQFF. For the CDR3, the DNA is TGCAGCGTTGAAGATGGGGCAGGGGTTTACAATGAGCAGTTCTTC.

The chain is built from TRBV7-6 and TRBJ2-1, with no clear D. This CDR3 is 11 amino acids long. The germline V gene encodes CDR1 SGHVS and CDR2 FNYEAQ. V was clipped by 5 bases and J by 5 bases, with 4 bases between them. CDR3 sequence (DNA): TGTGCCAGCAGCACAAACAATGAGCAGTTCTTC. As protein: CASSTNNEQFF.

The V call is TRBV24-1, the J call TRBJ2-3; TRBD2 matches at 7 bases. The CDR3 is made up of 14 amino acids. CDR1 is KGHDR, CDR2 SFDVKD, per germline. The ends lost 7 bases at V and 5 bases at J; junction bases unmatched: 8. Written as DNA, the CDR3 is TGTGCCACCAGCCTGATGGGGGGGGGAGATACGCAGTATTTT. It codes for CATSLMGGGDTQYF.

Many counts were recorded for this clonotype. The chain is built from TRBV12-3 or TRBV12-4 and TRBJ2-1; TRBD2 aligns across 8 bases. The CDR3 runs 15 residues. Germline trimming cut 5 bases from V and 3 bases from J; bases unmatched to any gene: 6. CDR3 DNA: TGTGCCAGCAGTGTGACCGGGACTAGCTACAATGAGCAGTTCTTC. This encodes CASSVTGTSYNEQFF.

In this sample, this clonotype turned up a few times. The gene calls are TRBV5-1 and TRBJ2-7, with TRBD2 as a possible D gene (6 bases). With 4 bases removed from V and 7 bases from J, the gap between germline ends came to 12 bases. Germline V gives CDR1 SGHRS, CDR2 YFSETQ. This CDR3 has 12 residues. The CDR3 DNA sequence: TGCGCCAGCAGCCGGGGGTTAGGGGAGCAGTACTTC. As protein: CASSRGLGEQYF.

This clonotype was observed many times. The chain uses TRBV20-1 and TRBJ2-7; D possibly uses TRBD1 or TRBD2 (5 bases each). Germline assignment: CDR1 DFQATT and CDR2 SNEGSKA (reference sequence). Trimming stripped 1 base from V and 3 bases from J, with 19 bases between. The CDR3 consists of 16 residues. CDR3 region: CSARATGTALLYEQYF. CDR3 nucleotide sequence: TGCAGTGCTAGAGCCACCGGGACCGCCCTACTCTACGAGCAGTACTTC.

This clonotype was seen at least ten times. The gene calls are TRBV7-9 and TRBJ2-1; possible D gene TRBD2, 6 bases. Trimming stripped 5 bases from V and 5 bases from J, with 16 bases between. The CDR3 sequence is 15 residues long. Germline values: CDR1 SEHNR, CDR2 FQNEAQ (reference sequence). The CDR3 loop is CASSRQRAWDNEQFF. The DNA of the CDR3 is TGTGCCAGCAGCCGACAGCGGGCCTGGGACAATGAGCAGTTCTTC.

The gene calls are TRBV9 and TRBJ1-6; 7 bases align to TRBD1. After removal of 4 bases from V and 5 bases from J, the junction contained 9 bases not matched to a gene. Germline values: CDR1 SGDLS, CDR2 YYNGEE. This CDR3 contains 16 residues. Written as DNA, the CDR3 is TGTGCCAGCAGCCCCGACAGGGTAAAGGATAATTCACCCCTCCACTTT. Translating it yields CASSPDRVKDNSPLHF.

This clonotype was picked up many times. The chain carries TRBV7-9 and TRBJ2-7, with TRBD1 matching over 10 bases. Trimming removed 5 bases from V and 2 bases from J; junction bases left unmatched: 3. This CDR3 has 14 residues. In germline, CDR1 is SEHNR, CDR2 FQNEAQ (reference sequence). DNA for the CDR3: TGTGCCAGCAGCATCGGACAGGGGGCCTACGAGCAGTACTTC. It codes for CASSIGQGAYEQYF.

This clonotype was seen at least ten times. This chain connects TRBV5-5 to TRBJ2-1; 12 bases agree with TRBD2. J gave up 0 bases and V 5 bases, and 0 bases lay outside the gene matches. The germline V gene encodes CDR1 SGHKS and CDR2 YYEKEE (reference sequence). There are 15 residues in the CDR3. For the CDR3, the DNA is TGTGCCAGCAGGACTAGCGGGAGCTCCTACAATGAGCAGTTCTTC. Residues: CASRTSGSSYNEQFF. The entire variable domain, with the rest obtained from reference TRBV5-5 and TRBJ2-1, is as follows: DAGVTQSPTHLIKTRGQQVTLRCSPISGHKSVSWYQQVLGQGPQFIFQYYEKEERGRGNFPDRFSARQFPNYSSELNVNALLLGDSALYLCASRTSGSSYNEQFFGPGTRLTVL.